The following is a T cell receptor (beta chain) sequence with its context. Then a second PCR, running roughly 7 to 11 cycles, was carried out with a sample-barcoded 5' primer and a J-beta primer mix. TCRdb recomputed calls from the 5' RACE reads with MiXCR, one row per CDR3 protein. The sample records some 920,000 distinct CDR3 sequences, roughly 47% being singletons. This entry is derived from a study of blood T cells in healthy people across ages. Trimming stripped 5 bases from V and 6 bases from J, with 11 bases between. The CDR3 has 12 amino acids. From germline, CDR1 is SGHTA and CDR2 FQGNSA. V usage is TRBV7-2 and J usage is TRBJ2-7; D is ambiguous. The material sequenced was blood. This TCR derives from an older woman in good health. CDR3 nucleotides: TGTGCCAGCAGCCATGGCTGTCGCGAGCAGTACTTC. Amino acid sequence: CASSHGCREQYF.